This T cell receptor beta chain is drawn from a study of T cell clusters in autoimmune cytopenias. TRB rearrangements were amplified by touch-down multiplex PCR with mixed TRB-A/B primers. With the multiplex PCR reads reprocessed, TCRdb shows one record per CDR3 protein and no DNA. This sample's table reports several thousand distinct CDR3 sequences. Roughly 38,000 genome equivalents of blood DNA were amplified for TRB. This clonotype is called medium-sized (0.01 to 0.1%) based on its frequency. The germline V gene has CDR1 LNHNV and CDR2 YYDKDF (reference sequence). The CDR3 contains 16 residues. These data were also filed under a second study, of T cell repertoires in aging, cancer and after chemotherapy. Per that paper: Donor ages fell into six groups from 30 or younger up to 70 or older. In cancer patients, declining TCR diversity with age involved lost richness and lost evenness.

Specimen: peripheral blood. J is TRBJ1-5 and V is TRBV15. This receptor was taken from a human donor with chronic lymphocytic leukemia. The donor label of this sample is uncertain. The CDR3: CATSRDKRSPNQPQHF.